This note documents a single TCR beta chain sequence. Its target is not known. These data belong to a study of cytomegalovirus exposure and HLA in healthy donors. Findings of the study overall: Sequencing artifact likely explains a cluster of highly shared sequence variants. In a later analysis, at a false discovery rate of 0.05, 16,951 TCR beta sequences were associated with HLA alleles.

The primer mix had 60 Vbeta and 13 Jbeta primers. Sequencing was performed with immunoSEQ multiplex PCR; in TCRdb, only in-frame clones are kept and a portion is missing. This table has approximately 44,000 clones, 64% appearing once. All the people who gave samples were healthy bone marrow donors. J lost 6 bases, V lost 6 bases, and 2 bases had no gene match. The germline CDR1 and CDR2 sequences are KGHSH and LQKENI. There are 12 residues in the CDR3. This TCR derives from a human donor in good health. Sequenced sample: PBMCs. V gene TRBV18 combines with J gene TRBJ2-3, with 8 bases lining up with TRBD2. CDR3 protein: CASSGLGDTQYF. CDR3 bases: TGTGCCAGCTCGGGACTAGGGGATACGCAGTATTTT.